These 32 T cell receptor beta chains came from one sample sequenced in a study of cytomegalovirus exposure and HLA in healthy donors (dated by TCRdb to between 2016 and 2019). Library generation was performed with the immunoSEQ multiplex PCR assay. For the multiplex PCR, a mixture combining 60 forward primers for TCR Vbeta segments and 13 reverse primers for TCR Jbeta segments was used. As stored in TCRdb, this immuneACCESS dataset retains in-frame rearrangements with V and J assigned. A fraction of the clones does not appear; measured against another copy, unresolved V genes explain less than half of the discrepancy, and the remainder lacks a known reason. This sample lists about 190,000 clones; around 75% were detected once. Approximately 6.3% of the sample is taken by the ten largest. Sample: PBMCs. These receptors came from a man aged 40-50 years in good health and CMV-seropositive.

To note about this clone: Other DNA variants within this sample encode the same CDR3. The chain combines TRBV5-4 with TRBJ1-2; 9 bases match TRBD1. Per germline, CDR1 SGHNT and CDR2 YYREEE (reference sequence). Trimming took 3 bases from V and 3 from J; bases not matched to a gene: 3. The CDR3 totals 14 residues. As DNA, the CDR3 is TGTGCCAGCAGCTCACGGACAGGGGACTATGGCTACACCTTC. Translation: CASSSRTGDYGYTF.

V usage is TRBV18 and J usage is TRBJ1-1; 9 bases are a match to TRBD1. Trimming took 2 bases from V and 5 from J; bases not matched to a gene: 12. Germline values: CDR1 KGHSH, CDR2 LQKENI. CDR3 size: 17 residues. CDR3 region: CASSPESGNRGLTEAFF. The CDR3 DNA reads TGTGCCAGCTCACCAGAGTCGGGAAACAGGGGGCTAACTGAAGCTTTCTTT.

The V call is TRBV10-3, the J call TRBJ2-7, with D possibly matching TRBD2 (5 bases). Trimming shortened V by 2 bases and J by 3 bases, and 11 bases separated the two germline ends. This CDR3 region has 14 residues. CDR1 is ENHRY and CDR2 is SYGVKD in the germline V gene. CDR3 residues: CAISERVSGYEQYF. The CDR3, as DNA: TGTGCCATCAGTGAGAGGGTCAGCGGCTACGAGCAGTACTTC.

The gene calls are TRBV9 and TRBJ1-6, with D tentatively TRBD1 (5 bases). Germline V gene data show CDR1 as SGDLS and CDR2 as YYNGEE. This CDR3 is 16 amino acids long. V was clipped by 2 bases and J by 10 bases, with 19 bases between them. As DNA, the CDR3 is TGTGCCAGCAGCGTTGGTCGGTGGGCAGGGAGGTCACCCCTCCACTTT. Translation: CASSVGRWAGRSPLHF.

The chain uses TRBV10-1 and TRBJ2-7; D is unresolved. V was cut by 5 bases and J by 0 bases, with 11 bases left in between. The CDR3 consists of 14 residues. Germline loops: CDR1 WNHNN, CDR2 SYGVQD (reference sequence). The CDR3 loop reads CASSPAMVSYEQYF. For the CDR3, the DNA is TGCGCCAGCAGTCCCGCTATGGTCTCCTACGAGCAGTACTTC.

The genes are TRBV18 and TRBJ2-2; D is perhaps TRBD2 (5 bases). This CDR3 has 14 amino acids. With 3 bases removed from V and 0 bases from J, the gap between germline ends came to 5 bases. Germline V gene sequence: CDR1 KGHSH, CDR2 LQKENI. This CDR3 reads CASSPGANTGELFF. The CDR3 DNA sequence: TGTGCCAGCTCACCGGGAGCGAACACCGGGGAGCTGTTTTTT.

CDR3 protein: CASSAIQGPLETQYF. The CDR3 DNA follows: TGTGCCAGCAGCGCAATACAGGGGCCGTTAGAGACCCAGTACTTC. The chain combines TRBV7-8 with TRBJ2-5; TRBD1 matches at 7 bases. Germline V gene data show CDR1 as SGHVS and CDR2 as FQNEAQ. V dropped 5 bases and J dropped 4; count of bases not matched to a gene: 10. This CDR3 contains 15 residues.

The J gene is TRBJ1-5, the V gene TRBV27; 8 bases fit TRBD1. Germline loops: CDR1 MNHEY, CDR2 SMNVEV (reference sequence). Trimming cost V 5 bases and J 9 bases; bases outside gene matches: 9. There are 14 residues in the CDR3. The CDR3 DNA sequence: TGTGCCAGCAGTCGCTCTGGACAGGGCAGGCCCCAGCATTTT. Translating it yields CASSRSGQGRPQHF.

V is TRBV19 and J is TRBJ1-4; 11 bases are a match to TRBD1. V shed 4 bases and J 7 bases; nucleotides not matched to a gene: 8. Germline assignment: CDR1 LNHDA and CDR2 SQIVND (reference sequence). The CDR3 runs to 16 residues. For the CDR3, the DNA is TGTGCCAGTAGTACCCGCGGACAGGGGGCGCTTGAAAAACTGTTTTTT. This translates into CASSTRGQGALEKLFF.

This clone was seen just once. The gene calls are TRBV18 and TRBJ1-2, with 11 bases fitting TRBD1. In germline, CDR1 is KGHSH, CDR2 LQKENI. With 3 bases clipped from V and 6 bases from J, the junction kept 0 bases outside the gene matches. This CDR3 has 13 residues. Here the CDR3 reads CASSPGQGDGYTF. The CDR3 coding sequence is TGTGCCAGCTCACCGGGACAGGGGGATGGCTACACCTTC.

This chain connects TRBV7-8 to TRBJ2-2; possible D gene TRBD2, 6 bases. Germline V CDR1 and CDR2: SGHVS, FQNEAQ. V lost 4 bases to trimming and J lost 5 bases, with 14 bases between them. This CDR3 is built from 15 residues. The CDR3 nucleotides are TGTGCCAGCAGCTGGGACTTCCCGGGGACCGGGGAGCTGTTTTTT. This sequence encodes CASSWDFPGTGELFF.

The genes are TRBV19 and TRBJ1-5; 10 bases line up with TRBD1. Germline lookup yields CDR1 LNHDA and CDR2 SQIVND (reference sequence). Losses at the gene ends were 3 bases for V and 4 bases for J; bases not matched to a gene: 0. This CDR3 spans 14 amino acids. The CDR3 sequence: CASSMGQGNQPQHF. The CDR3 DNA sequence: TGTGCCAGTAGTATGGGACAGGGGAATCAGCCCCAGCATTTT.

This chain links TRBV7-3 with TRBJ2-7; 8 bases map to TRBD2. Germline loops: CDR1 SGHTA, CDR2 FQGTGA. The CDR3 is 14 amino acids. Trimming took 0 bases from V and 3 from J; bases not matched to a gene: 1. This CDR3 reads CASSLTRGDYEQYF. In nucleotides, the CDR3 is TGTGCCAGCAGCTTAACGCGGGGGGACTACGAGCAGTACTTC.

This clone appeared a single time. The chain carries TRBV30 and TRBJ2-6; a weak D match, TRBD1 (5 bases). Trimming cost V 7 bases and J 2 bases, with 12 bases left between them. Germline V gene lookup returns CDR1 GTSNPN and CDR2 SVGIG (reference sequence). The CDR3 contains 14 residues. CDR3 protein: CAFNPGTGANVLTF. Written as DNA, the CDR3 is TGTGCCTTTAACCCAGGGACTGGGGCCAACGTCCTGACTTTC.

This chain's CDR3 is CASRGQGYGYTF. The CDR3 DNA reads as TGTGCCAGTAGGGGACAGGGGTATGGCTACACCTTC. V is TRBV19 and J is TRBJ1-2; 10 bases are shared with TRBD1. Germline trimming cut 6 bases from V and 5 bases from J; bases unmatched to any gene: 0. The CDR3 totals 12 residues. Germline V gene data show CDR1 as LNHDA and CDR2 as SQIVND (reference sequence).

This chain uses TRBV29-1 with TRBJ2-2, with TRBD1 matching 10 bases. J lost 2 bases, V lost 2 bases, and 2 bases had no gene match. Germline CDR1 is SQVTM and CDR2 is ANQGSEA. The CDR3 covers 15 residues. This CDR3 reads CSVERDRGNTGELFF. In DNA, the CDR3 is TGCAGCGTTGAAAGGGACAGGGGCAACACCGGGGAGCTGTTTTTT.

On this clone itself: Relative to the germline gene, one junction end is altered; a read error may explain this. The V and J genes are TRBV7-9 and TRBJ1-2; D gene unclear. CDR3 length: 14 residues. Germline-derived CDR1 and CDR2 are SEHNR and FQNEAQ (reference sequence). CDR3 DNA: TGTGCCAGCAGCTTAGGCCCAGGTTCCTATGACTACACCTTC. Protein sequence: CASSLGPGSYDYTF.

In nucleotides, the CDR3 is TGTGCCAGCAGCGTAGAGACAGGGGGCAGCTACGAGCAGTACTTC. It encodes CASSVETGGSYEQYF. V usage is TRBV9 and J usage is TRBJ2-5; TRBD1 matches at 10 bases. TRBJ2-7 explains the end of the DNA better; the J call may be wrong. This CDR3 is built from 15 residues. Germline CDR1 is SGDLS and CDR2 is YYNGEE.

This clone has more than one count but fewer than ten. The chain uses TRBV6-5 and TRBJ2-7; TRBD1 aligns across 7 bases. The CDR3 sequence is 12 residues long. J was trimmed by 6 bases and V by 5 bases; bases with no gene match: 4. In germline, CDR1 is MNHEY, CDR2 SVGAGI. This CDR3 is CASSTTGAEQYF. DNA of the CDR3: TGTGCCAGCAGTACCACAGGGGCCGAGCAGTACTTC.

This chain joins TRBV7-2 and TRBJ2-7; perhaps TRBD1 as D (6 bases). Trimming stripped 5 bases from V and 3 bases from J, with 17 bases between. Germline loops: CDR1 SGHTA, CDR2 FQGNSA. This CDR3 has 15 residues. CDR3 protein: CASSNAGARIYEQYF. For the CDR3, the DNA is TGTGCCAGCAGCAACGCAGGGGCCCGGATCTACGAGCAGTACTTC.

This clone occurred once. The chain links TRBV7-2 to TRBJ2-7; 12 bases are a match to TRBD1. V lost 8 bases to trimming and J lost 2 bases; unmatched junction nucleotides: 1. Germline assignment: CDR1 SGHTA and CDR2 FQGNSA. The CDR3 runs 13 residues. This CDR3 is CASGDRGPYEQYF. The DNA for the CDR3 is TGTGCCAGCGGGGACAGGGGGCCCTACGAGCAGTACTTC.

The chain is built from TRBV27 and TRBJ2-1, with 15 bases that match TRBD2. The ends lost 3 bases at V and 0 bases at J; junction bases unmatched: 6. From germline, CDR1 is MNHEY and CDR2 SMNVEV (reference sequence). The length of the CDR3 is 19 residues. The CDR3 DNA sequence: TGTGCCAGCAGTTTCTATGGGACTAGCGGGGGGAGCTCCTACAATGAGCAGTTCTTC. This translates into CASSFYGTSGGSSYNEQFF.

The rearrangement links TRBV30 to TRBJ2-5; tentative D call: TRBD1 (6 bases). The J call may be incorrect, as the DNA end agrees better with TRBJ2-7. Germline CDR1 and CDR2: GTSNPN and SVGIG (reference sequence). This CDR3 comprises 12 residues. This chain's CDR3 is CACLTGFYEQYF. The CDR3 coding sequence is TGTGCCTGTCTCACAGGGTTTTACGAGCAGTACTTC.

This chain joins TRBV19 and TRBJ2-3; D call uncertain. Germline V gene lookup returns CDR1 LNHDA and CDR2 SQIVND (reference sequence). The V gene lost 4 bases and the J gene lost 4 bases, with 12 bases spanning the gap. The CDR3 contains 14 residues. CDR3 amino acids: CASSTPRRADTQYF. The CDR3 DNA reads TGTGCCAGTAGTACCCCTCGTCGGGCAGATACGCAGTATTTT.

The CDR3 loop is CASSSDRAFEKLFF. The CDR3 nucleotides are TGTGCCAGCAGCTCGGACAGGGCTTTTGAAAAACTGTTTTTT. The chain recombines TRBV5-6 with TRBJ1-4, with 8 bases matching TRBD1. With 3 bases clipped from V and 7 bases from J, the junction kept 5 bases outside the gene matches. The CDR3 contains 14 residues. From germline, CDR1 is SGHDT and CDR2 YYEEEE.

The rearrangement links TRBV4-2 to TRBJ2-7; 13 bases map to TRBD2. Germline CDR1 and CDR2: LGHNA and YNFKEQ. The CDR3 length is 18 residues. The V gene end was trimmed by 1 base and the J gene end by 0 bases; junction bases not matched to a gene: 6. In DNA, the CDR3 is TGTGCCAGCAGCCAAGCCGAACTAGCGGGGGGGATCTCCTACGAGCAGTACTTC. This gives the protein CASSQAELAGGISYEQYF.

The chain links TRBV29-1 to TRBJ2-1; possibly TRBD2 for D (5 bases). Deletions cut 0 bases from V and 0 bases from J, with 9 bases between. Germline V CDR1 and CDR2: SQVTM, ANQGSEA. This CDR3 has 15 amino acids. In nucleotides, the CDR3 is TGCAGCGTTGAAGATACGGGGAGCTCCTACAATGAGCAGTTCTTC. Translating gives CSVEDTGSSYNEQFF.

J is TRBJ2-3 and V is TRBV7-2; 9 positions agree with TRBD2. The CDR3 has 18 residues. Trimming took 0 bases from V and 0 from J; bases not matched to a gene: 7. CDR1 is SGHTA, CDR2 FQGNSA, per germline. This CDR3 reads CASSLALSGGGSTDTQYF. In DNA form, the CDR3 reads TGTGCCAGCAGCTTAGCGCTTAGCGGGGGCGGGAGCACAGATACGCAGTATTTT.

V gene TRBV4-1 combines with J gene TRBJ2-3, with 11 bases lining up with TRBD2. V lost 6 bases, J lost 0 bases, and 8 bases stayed unmatched. The CDR3 consists of 17 residues. The germline V gene has CDR1 MGHRA and CDR2 YSYEKL. As DNA, the CDR3 is TGCGCCAGCAGTTTTTCCCGACTAGCGGGGAGCACAGATACGCAGTATTTT. Its translation is CASSFSRLAGSTDTQYF.

V and J are TRBV7-9 and TRBJ2-1; tentatively, D is TRBD2 (5 bases). The germline V and J ends were trimmed by 5 bases and 5 bases, with 13 bases remaining between them. CDR3 length equals 14 residues. Per the germline V gene, CDR1 is SEHNR and CDR2 is FQNEAQ (reference sequence). For the CDR3, the DNA is TGTGCCAGCAGCGTCGGACTCGCAGACAATGAGCAGTTCTTC. Its protein product is CASSVGLADNEQFF.

The gene calls are TRBV4-3 and TRBJ2-3; 10 bases line up with TRBD2. Germline loops: CDR1 LGHNA, CDR2 YSLEER. The CDR3 is 16 amino acids. V was pared by 0 bases and J by 2 bases, with 2 bases of the junction left unmatched. The CDR3 DNA is TGCGCCAGCAGCCAAGAGACTAGCGGGTACACAGATACGCAGTATTTT. This gives the protein CASSQETSGYTDTQYF.

The V and J genes are TRBV6-5 and TRBJ2-7; 8 nucleotides align to TRBD1. The V segment lost 2 bases and the J segment 2 bases; nucleotides outside the gene matches: 2. Germline CDR1 and CDR2: MNHEY and SVGAGI. The CDR3 runs to 14 residues. The CDR3 DNA sequence: TGTGCCAGCAGTTACGCGGGACAGGCCTACGAGCAGTACTTC. As protein: CASSYAGQAYEQYF.